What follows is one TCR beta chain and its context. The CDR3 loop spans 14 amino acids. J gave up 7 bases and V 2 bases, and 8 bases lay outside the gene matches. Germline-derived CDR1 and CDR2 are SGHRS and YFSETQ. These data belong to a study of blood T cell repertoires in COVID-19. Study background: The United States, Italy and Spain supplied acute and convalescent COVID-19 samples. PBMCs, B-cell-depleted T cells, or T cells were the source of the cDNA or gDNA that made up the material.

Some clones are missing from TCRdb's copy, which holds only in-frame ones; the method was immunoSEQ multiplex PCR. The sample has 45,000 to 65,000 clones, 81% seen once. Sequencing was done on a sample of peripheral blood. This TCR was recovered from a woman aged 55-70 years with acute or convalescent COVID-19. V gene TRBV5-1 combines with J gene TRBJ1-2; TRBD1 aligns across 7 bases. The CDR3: CASSLAGTAFGYTF. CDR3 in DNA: TGCGCCAGCAGCTTAGCAGGGACAGCTTTTGGCTACACCTTC.